A single sample gave rise to the 26 T cell receptor beta chains below, sequenced in a study of T cells after yellow fever vaccination. TCRdb re-called the 5' RACE reads through MiXCR, storing one row per CDR3 protein. This table has 200,000 to 300,000 distinct CDR3 sequences, about 3.7% appearing once. The material was PBMCs, obtained 15 days after the yellow fever booster vaccination. The receptor set was obtained from a man aged 18 to 30 who received the YFV17D yellow fever vaccine.

At least ten counts were recorded for this clonotype. This rearrangement joins TRBV29-1 to TRBJ1-2, with unresolved D. The CDR3 extends over 13 amino acids. Germline V CDR1 and CDR2: SQVTM, ANQGSEA. Trimming stripped 7 bases from V and 2 bases from J, with 14 bases between. CDR3 bases: TGCAGCGCCCTGACAACTCCAAACTATGGCTACACCTTC. Its protein is CSALTTPNYGYTF.

This clonotype was counted at least ten times. The chain combines TRBV12-5 with TRBJ2-1; possible D gene TRBD1, 5 bases. Germline CDR1 LGHNT, CDR2 FRNRAP. V was shortened by 6 bases and J by 8 bases, with 17 bases between the two germline ends. The CDR3 has 14 amino acids. The CDR3 DNA reads as TGTGCTAGTGGGTATAGCCAGGGTTGGGATGAGCAGTTCTTC. Translation: CASGYSQGWDEQFF.

At least ten counts were recorded for this clonotype. The gene calls are TRBV20-1 and TRBJ2-2; 8 bases agree with TRBD1. The CDR3 loop spans 16 amino acids. The J segment lost 4 bases and the V segment lost 3 bases, leaving 10 bases of the junction unmatched. Germline V gene lookup returns CDR1 DFQATT and CDR2 SNEGSKA (reference sequence). Here the CDR3 reads CSASDGRGLSTGELFF. CDR3 DNA sequence: TGCAGTGCTAGTGACGGCAGGGGGCTGAGCACCGGGGAGCTGTTTTTT.

Ten or more counts support this clonotype. The chain carries TRBV4-1 and TRBJ1-1; a weak D match, TRBD1 (5 bases). Germline CDR1 MGHRA, CDR2 YSYEKL. The CDR3 is made up of 17 amino acids. The V end was cut by 1 base, the J end by 0 bases, with 15 bases between. CDR3 loop: CASSQGQGSSMNTEAFF. In DNA form, the CDR3 reads TGCGCCAGCAGCCAAGGCCAGGGATCCTCCATGAACACTGAAGCTTTCTTT.

Ten or more counts support this clonotype. The chain employs TRBV18 and TRBJ2-7; 8 nucleotides align to TRBD1. After removal of 5 bases from V and 6 bases from J, the junction contained 18 bases not matched to a gene. Germline lookup yields CDR1 KGHSH and CDR2 LQKENI. This CDR3 region has 17 residues. The CDR3 is CASSSIIGTGGPIEQYV. The CDR3 region has the DNA TGTGCCAGCTCATCAATCATTGGGACAGGTGGCCCTATCGAGCAGTACGTC.

Turning to this clonotype: This clone may be a read error of a much larger clone one base away. The chain couples TRBV18 to TRBJ2-1, with TRBD1 identical over 9 bases. This CDR3 contains 15 residues. Germline assignment: CDR1 KGHSH and CDR2 LQKENI. The CDR3, as DNA: TGTGCCAGCTCACCCGACGTGACAGGGGGAAATGGGCAGTTCTTC. Amino acids: CASSPDVTGGNGQFF.

This clonotype was seen at least ten times. The J gene is TRBJ1-2, the V gene TRBV5-1; no clear D gene. V lost 4 bases to trimming and J lost 7 bases, with 14 bases between them. Germline values: CDR1 SGHRS, CDR2 YFSETQ. The CDR3 has 13 residues. CDR3 nucleotides: TGCGCCAGCAGCCGCGGGGAGGAGAGTGGCTACACCTTC. Protein sequence: CASSRGEESGYTF.

This chain links TRBV5-1 with TRBJ1-4, with TRBD1 as a possible D gene (6 bases). Germline CDR1 SGHRS, CDR2 YFSETQ. The ends were cut back, 1 base at V and 3 bases at J, with 10 bases in the middle. The CDR3 has 15 amino acids. The CDR3 DNA reads as TGCGCCAGCAGCTTGATGGGGGCCCCTAATGAAAAACTGTTTTTT. The encoded protein is CASSLMGAPNEKLFF.

The sample holds many counts of this clonotype. The J gene is TRBJ1-1, the V gene TRBV10-2; tentatively, D is TRBD1 (5 bases). Germline CDR1 WSHSY, CDR2 SAAADI. CDR3 length: 13 residues. The V end lost 5 bases, the J end lost 5 bases, and 12 bases lay between the germline ends. The CDR3 DNA reads TGCGCCAGCAGTCAACAGGCGCGGACTGAAGCTTTCTTT. Its protein is CASSQQARTEAFF.

This clonotype was observed at least ten times. V usage is TRBV19 and J usage is TRBJ1-5; 7 bases agree with TRBD1. V lost 5 bases to trimming and J lost 3 bases; unmatched junction nucleotides: 7. This CDR3 has 15 amino acids. Germline-derived CDR1 and CDR2 are LNHDA and SQIVND (reference sequence). CDR3 DNA sequence: TGTGCCAGTAGTCCTGACAGGGTCGACAATCAGCCCCAGCATTTT. The encoded protein is CASSPDRVDNQPQHF.

This clonotype was observed many times. The chain joins TRBV7-9 to TRBJ2-2; tentatively, D is TRBD1 (6 bases). The CDR3 has 14 residues. V was shortened by 8 bases and J by 1 base, with 11 bases between the two germline ends. Germline loops: CDR1 SEHNR, CDR2 FQNEAQ (reference sequence). DNA for the CDR3: TGTGCCAGCGTGGGGGCGGGGAACACCGGGGAGCTGTTTTTT. Its translation is CASVGAGNTGELFF.

The CDR3 coding sequence is TGTGCCAGCTCACCAGATTCGGCCAAACGGACTGAAGCTTTCTTT. This gives the protein CASSPDSAKRTEAFF. The genes are TRBV18 and TRBJ1-1; D is unclear. Germline CDR1 and CDR2: KGHSH and LQKENI. V was cut by 2 bases and J by 5 bases, with 15 bases left in between. The CDR3 is made up of 15 amino acids.

This clonotype has a count of ten or more. J is TRBJ2-7 and V is TRBV20-1; the match to TRBD2 covers 9 bases. Trimming removed 3 bases from V and 4 bases from J; junction bases left unmatched: 7. CDR1 is DFQATT, CDR2 SNEGSKA, per germline (reference sequence). The CDR3 covers 14 residues. In nucleotides, the CDR3 is TGCAGTGCTAGGGTAGCGGGGGTAAGGTACGAGCAGTACGTC. This encodes CSARVAGVRYEQYV.

This clonotype came up a few times. The J gene is TRBJ2-2, the V gene TRBV5-8; weak D call: TRBD1 (6 bases). The CDR3 sequence is 17 residues long. CDR1 and CDR2 (germline): SGHTS, YDEGEE. V lost 4 bases to trimming and J lost 7 bases, with 23 bases between them. The CDR3 loop reads CASSPPRGTPFDGELFF. The CDR3 DNA sequence: TGTGCCAGCAGCCCGCCTAGGGGGACACCGTTTGACGGGGAGCTGTTTTTT.

The sample holds many counts of this clonotype. CDR3 nucleotides: TGTGCCGGTGGTCTCTCTGGGGCCAACGTCCTGACTTTC. This encodes CAGGLSGANVLTF. The V gene is TRBV6-2 or TRBV6-3, the J gene TRBJ2-6; D uncertain. The CDR3 spans 13 residues. Germline loops: CDR1 MNHEY, CDR2 SVGEGT. Trimming pared 11 bases from V and 0 bases from J, leaving 8 bases between.

This clonotype was picked up many times. V usage is TRBV7-2 and J usage is TRBJ2-5; 9 bases match TRBD2. CDR1 and CDR2 from the germline V gene are SGHTA and FQGNSA. This CDR3 has 15 amino acids. The trim removed 2 bases at V and 1 base at J, leaving 2 bases unmatched. CDR3 protein: CASSLQRGVQETQYF. In DNA, the CDR3 is TGTGCCAGCAGCTTACAGCGGGGGGTCCAAGAGACCCAGTACTTC.

This clonotype came up many times. The chain recombines TRBV5-6 with TRBJ2-1, with D maybe TRBD1 (5 bases). Trimming pared 10 bases from V and 5 bases from J, leaving 34 bases between. The CDR3 length is 19 residues. Germline values: CDR1 SGHDT, CDR2 YYEEEE. The CDR3 bases are TGTGCCGACCACGAGGACACCAAAGAACAAAGGACCGAAAACAATGAGCAGTTCTTC. This codes for CADHEDTKEQRTENNEQFF. The variable domain in full, completed from reference TRBV5-6 and TRBJ2-1, reads DAGVTQSPTHLIKTRGQQVTLRCSPKSGHDTVSWYQQALGQGPQFIFQYYEEEERQRGNFPDRFSGHQFPNYSSELNVNALLLGDSALYLCADHEDTKEQRTENNEQFFGPGTRLTVL.

This clonotype was recorded at least ten times. The rearrangement uses TRBV5-1 and TRBJ1-1; D remains unclear. The germline V and J ends were trimmed by 4 bases and 7 bases, with 23 bases remaining between them. Germline values: CDR1 SGHRS, CDR2 YFSETQ. This CDR3 is 16 amino acids long. CDR3 loop: CASSPRVSASQDEAFF. Here the CDR3 DNA reads TGCGCCAGCAGCCCCCGGGTGTCGGCCAGCCAAGATGAAGCTTTCTTT.

This clonotype was seen at least ten times. The chain combines TRBV7-6 with TRBJ2-7; D unresolved. Trimming removed 5 bases from V and 0 bases from J, with 11 bases in between. The CDR3 runs to 14 residues. CDR1 SGHVS and CDR2 FNYEAQ come from the germline V gene. CDR3: CASSPYVHSYEQYF. The CDR3 DNA sequence: TGTGCCAGCAGCCCGTACGTCCACTCCTACGAGCAGTACTTC.

This clonotype turned up a few times. This rearrangement joins TRBV4-1 to TRBJ1-1, with D tentatively TRBD1 (5 bases). The V and J ends lost 2 bases and 5 bases respectively, with 21 bases between them. The germline gives CDR1 MGHRA, CDR2 YSYEKL. The CDR3 extends over 17 amino acids. The CDR3 DNA reads as TGCGCCAGCAGCCAATTCCCACCAATCATGGGGGTGACTGAAGCTTTCTTT. Its translation is CASSQFPPIMGVTEAFF.

This clonotype was observed many times. The chain is built from TRBV3-1 and TRBJ1-1, with D possibly matching TRBD1 (5 bases). CDR3 length equals 14 residues. The V end lost 1 base, the J end lost 2 bases, and 8 bases lay between the germline ends. Germline CDR1 LGHDT, CDR2 YNNKEL (reference sequence). CDR3 protein: CASSQGGKNTEAFF. CDR3 DNA sequence: TGTGCCAGCAGCCAAGGGGGGAAAAACACTGAAGCTTTCTTT.

This clonotype appeared many times. V usage is TRBV27 and J usage is TRBJ1-2; 8 nucleotides line up with TRBD1. V was pared by 3 bases and J by 8 bases, with 8 bases of the junction left unmatched. CDR3 length: 14 residues. The germline gives CDR1 MNHEY, CDR2 SMNVEV (reference sequence). CDR3 residues: CASSFRTGIGGYTF. The CDR3 nucleotides read TGTGCCAGCAGTTTTAGGACAGGGATAGGAGGCTACACCTTC.

This clonotype was counted ten times or more. The chain employs TRBV7-9 and TRBJ2-1; 9 bases fit TRBD2. CDR1 is SEHNR, CDR2 FQNEAQ, per germline (reference sequence). The CDR3 is 17 amino acids. V trimming: 5 bases; J trimming: 0 bases; junction bases outside the gene matches: 8. In nucleotides, the CDR3 is TGTGCCAGCAGCGCCCAGACTAGCGGAAGCTCCTACAATGAGCAGTTCTTC. Its translation: CASSAQTSGSSYNEQFF.

In this sample, this clonotype turned up many times. As DNA, the CDR3 is TGTGCCAGCAGCTTAGGGGTTAGGACGCAGGAAAAACTGTTTTTT. Residues: CASSLGVRTQEKLFF. V is TRBV7-2 and J is TRBJ1-4, with unresolved D. V lost 1 base and J 8 bases, leaving 14 bases between the germline ends. The CDR3 has 15 residues. Germline assignment: CDR1 SGHTA and CDR2 FQGNSA.

At least ten counts were recorded for this clonotype. The CDR3 DNA reads TGTGCCAGCAGACTTAGTTCGGCTTTCGTGCAGTACTTC. The encoded protein is CASRLSSAFVQYF. The chain couples TRBV7-2 to TRBJ2-7; no clear D. Germline V CDR1 and CDR2: SGHTA, FQGNSA. This CDR3 has 13 residues. Trimming pared 6 bases from V and 9 bases from J, leaving 18 bases between.

This clonotype was seen more than once but under ten times. The chain joins TRBV5-4 to TRBJ1-1; D gene ambiguous. CDR1 is SGHNT and CDR2 is YYREEE in the germline V gene (reference sequence). V lost 4 bases and J lost 4, with 17 bases in between. The CDR3 loop spans 15 amino acids. The CDR3 loop is CASSLDIEGPTEAFF. The CDR3 nucleotides read TGTGCCAGCAGCCTTGACATCGAGGGTCCCACTGAAGCTTTCTTT.